The source of this T cell receptor (beta chain) is a study of metastatic and nonmetastatic thyroid tumors. The CDR3 loop spans 15 amino acids. V lost 6 bases to trimming and J lost 8 bases; unmatched junction nucleotides: 9. Per germline, CDR1 MNHNS and CDR2 SASEGT. The study, taken as a whole, reports: In both blood and tumor samples, TCR beta diversity was reported significantly higher for malignant than benign nodules.

Using MiXCR, TCRdb reanalyzed the PCR reads. The data show about 46,000 clones, around 23% seen once. This clone is medium-sized by share. Its specificity is unknown. Among the patients, none had received any treatment before thyroid surgery. This TCR was recovered from a male donor with papillary thyroid cancer or a benign thyroid nodule (not recorded which). Some clones in this sample may be carry-over from other donors' samples. The chain employs TRBV6-1 and TRBJ1-6; 8 nucleotides align to TRBD1. The specimen was blood. The CDR3 spells CASRAQGAGYSPLHF. Written as DNA, the CDR3 is TGTGCCAGCAGAGCCCAGGGGGCTGGGTATTCACCCCTCCACTTT.